Presented here are 27 T cell receptor beta chains from one specimen sequenced in a study of technical replicates of blood from a handful of donors. The repertoire was sequenced with immunoSEQ multiplex PCR; TCRdb's copy has only in-frame clones and lacks some. Of some 77,000 clones in the sample, around 85% were seen once. Input material: PBMCs. The receptor source for this set is a human donor in good health. Some clones in this sample may be carry-over from other donors' samples.

V is TRBV7-8 and J is TRBJ2-1, with 7 bases that match TRBD2. J gave up 6 bases and V 5 bases, and 13 bases lay outside the gene matches. This CDR3 spans 16 amino acids. CDR1 SGHVS and CDR2 FQNEAQ come from the germline V gene. The CDR3 bases are TGTGCCAGCAGCCTCGCCCCCCAAAGACTAGCCAATGAGCAGTTCTTC. This sequence encodes CASSLAPQRLANEQFF. The full variable domain, with the rest looked up from reference TRBV7-8 and TRBJ2-1, is GAGVSQSPRYKVAKRGQDVALRCDPISGHVSLFWYQQALGQGPEFLTYFQNEAQLDKSGLPSDRFFAERPEGSVSTLKIQRTQQEDSAVYLCASSLAPQRLANEQFFGPGTRLTVL.

There are a few counts of this clone. The J gene is TRBJ1-1, the V gene TRBV7-9, with 7 bases identical to TRBD1. With V trimmed by 1 base and J by 3 bases, 2 bases remained unmatched. The CDR3 totals 14 residues. Germline CDR1 is SEHNR and CDR2 is FQNEAQ (reference sequence). The CDR3 sequence is CASSLGTGDTEAFF. CDR3 DNA: TGTGCCAGCAGCTTAGGAACAGGGGACACTGAAGCTTTCTTT.

Here the CDR3 DNA reads TGCGCCAGCAGCCAAGTTCAGTTAACAGATACGCAGTATTTT. Amino acids: CASSQVQLTDTQYF. The chain links TRBV4-1 to TRBJ2-3, with no clear D. The CDR3 extends over 14 amino acids. Germline assignment: CDR1 MGHRA and CDR2 YSYEKL. The V gene lost 1 base and the J gene lost 3 bases, with 8 bases spanning the gap.

The chain combines TRBV2 with TRBJ1-1; perhaps TRBD1 as D (6 bases). Trimming took 3 bases from V and 10 from J, leaving 9 bases between them. CDR3 length: 11 amino acids. CDR1 and CDR2 (germline): SNHLY, FYNNEI. This chain's CDR3 is CASSDTGTAFF. In nucleotides, the CDR3 is TGTGCCAGCAGTGATACAGGGACAGCTTTCTTT. Looking up the rest from reference TRBV2 and TRBJ1-1 gives the full variable domain: EPEVTQTPSHQVTQMGQEVILRCVPISNHLYFYWYRQILGQKVEFLVSFYNNEISEKSEIFDDQFSVERPDGSNFTLKIRSTKLEDSAMYFCASSDTGTAFFGQGTRLTVV.

V usage is TRBV9 and J usage is TRBJ2-2; 10 bases align to TRBD1. Trimming removed 7 bases from V and 5 bases from J; junction bases left unmatched: 14. CDR3 length: 17 amino acids. Germline assignment: CDR1 SGDLS and CDR2 YYNGEE. CDR3 protein: CASRPPGQGSGTGELFF. DNA of the CDR3: TGTGCCAGCCGGCCCCCGGGACAGGGGAGTGGGACCGGGGAGCTGTTTTTT.

The chain employs TRBV4-3 and TRBJ2-2; D ambiguous. This CDR3 comprises 16 residues. The V and J ends lost 4 bases and 1 base respectively, with 13 bases between them. The germline CDR1 and CDR2 sequences are LGHNA and YSLEER. This chain's CDR3 is CASSRRGLRNTGELFF. The CDR3 coding sequence is TGCGCCAGCAGCCGTCGAGGCCTCAGGAACACCGGGGAGCTGTTTTTT.

This clone occurred a few times. This chain joins TRBV9 and TRBJ1-4; perhaps TRBD1 as D (6 bases). Germline lookup yields CDR1 SGDLS and CDR2 YYNGEE. The CDR3 loop spans 14 amino acids. Trimming stripped 4 bases from V and 7 bases from J, with 14 bases between. CDR3 nucleotide sequence: TGTGCCAGCAGCCCCCGGGCAGGGGCTGAAAAACTGTTTTTT. It codes for CASSPRAGAEKLFF.

V is TRBV7-3 and J is TRBJ2-5; a possible D gene is TRBD2 (5 bases). V lost 5 bases and J lost 0, with 16 bases in between. Germline V gives CDR1 SGHTA, CDR2 FQGTGA. This CDR3 contains 16 residues. The CDR3 sequence: CASSPGDSEYQETQYF. The CDR3 nucleotides are TGTGCCAGCAGCCCCGGGGATTCTGAGTACCAAGAGACCCAGTACTTC.

V gene TRBV10-1 combines with J gene TRBJ2-7; no clear D. Trimming left V 4 bases short and J 5 bases short, with 6 bases between. Germline lookup yields CDR1 WNHNN and CDR2 SYGVQD (reference sequence). CDR3 length: 11 amino acids. DNA of the CDR3: TGCGCCAGCAGTGTCAAAAACGAGCAGTACTTC. Its protein is CASSVKNEQYF.

The rearrangement joins TRBV28 to TRBJ2-3; the match to TRBD1 covers 11 bases. CDR1 is MDHEN, CDR2 SYDVKM, per germline. There are 14 residues in the CDR3. The V segment lost 7 bases and the J segment 7 bases; nucleotides outside the gene matches: 7. Here the CDR3 DNA reads TGTGCCAGCATCAACCGGGACAGGGGGAATACGCAGTATTTT. This sequence encodes CASINRDRGNTQYF. The full variable domain, rest sourced from reference TRBV28 and TRBJ2-3, is DVKVTQSSRYLVKRTGEKVFLECVQDMDHENMFWYRQDPGLGLRLIYFSYDVKMKEKGDIPEGYSVSREKKERFSLILESASTNQTSMYLCASINRDRGNTQYFGPGTRLTVL.

The J gene is TRBJ2-7, the V gene TRBV11-2, with D possibly matching TRBD1 (6 bases). CDR3 length: 12 amino acids. Trimming removed 5 bases from V and 4 bases from J, with 9 bases in between. The germline V gene encodes CDR1 SGHAT and CDR2 FQNNGV. For the CDR3, the DNA is TGTGCCAGCAGCGCAACAGGGTACGAGCAGTACTTC. It is translated as CASSATGYEQYF.

J is TRBJ1-5 and V is TRBV7-2; D is perhaps TRBD1 (6 bases). V was cut by 5 bases and J by 10 bases, with 18 bases left in between. CDR3 length: 14 amino acids. CDR1 is SGHTA, CDR2 FQGNSA, per germline. Here the CDR3 DNA reads TGTGCCAGCAGCGACGGGACACTCCATAGACCCCAGCATTTT. Encoded protein: CASSDGTLHRPQHF.

The chain recombines TRBV19 with TRBJ2-3; TRBD1 matches 9 bases. This CDR3 has 15 residues. Germline V CDR1 and CDR2: LNHDA, SQIVND (reference sequence). Trimming at V came to 7 bases and at J to 3 bases, leaving 8 bases not matched to a gene. The CDR3 DNA is TGTGCCAGTACCGAGGACAGGGGTGGTACAGATACGCAGTATTTT. It specifies CASTEDRGGTDTQYF.

This chain links TRBV6-5 with TRBJ1-1; 7 positions agree with TRBD1. Germline-derived CDR1 and CDR2 are MNHEY and SVGAGI. After removal of 7 bases from V and 1 base from J, the junction contained 6 bases not matched to a gene. The CDR3 loop spans 14 amino acids. CDR3: CASNPWTGNTEAFF. In DNA, the CDR3 is TGTGCCAGCAACCCATGGACAGGGAACACTGAAGCTTTCTTT.

V gene TRBV9 combines with J gene TRBJ1-1, with D possibly being TRBD1 (6 bases). The ends were cut back, 4 bases at V and 3 bases at J, with 16 bases in the middle. Germline values: CDR1 SGDLS, CDR2 YYNGEE. The CDR3 sequence is 15 residues long. CDR3 protein: CASSTRDTRYTEAFF. The CDR3 DNA is TGTGCCAGCAGCACCCGGGACACCCGTTACACTGAAGCTTTCTTT.

This clone was recorded once. V usage is TRBV19 and J usage is TRBJ2-7; maybe TRBD1 (5 bases). This CDR3 contains 15 residues. V lost 7 bases, J lost 1 base, and 17 bases lay in between. Germline V gives CDR1 LNHDA, CDR2 SQIVND (reference sequence). CDR3 sequence: CASKGSGHLSYEQYF. The CDR3 region has the DNA TGTGCCAGTAAAGGGTCCGGACACTTATCCTACGAGCAGTACTTC.

The sample holds a few counts of this clone. The chain has TRBV7-2 and TRBJ1-1; the match to TRBD1 covers 7 bases. Germline CDR1 reads SGHTA; CDR2 reads FQGNSA. The CDR3 covers 11 residues. V shed 10 bases and J 8 bases; nucleotides not matched to a gene: 7. DNA for the CDR3: TGTGCCATCCAGACAGGGACCGAAGCTTTCTTT. This gives the protein CAIQTGTEAFF. Using reference TRBV7-2 and TRBJ1-1 for the parts outside the CDR3, the full variable domain is GAGVSQSPSNKVTEKGKDVELRCDPISGHTALYWYRQSLGQGLEFLIYFQGNSAPDKSGLPSDRFSAERTGGSVSTLTIQRTQQEDSAVYLCAIQTGTEAFFGQGTRLTVV.

CDR3 DNA sequence: TGTGCCAGCAGCTTAGCGCTCGGGTACAACAATGAGCAGTTCTTC. Its protein is CASSLALGYNNEQFF. The chain uses TRBV7-8 and TRBJ2-1; the D is unclear. The germline V and J ends were trimmed by 0 bases and 5 bases, with 11 bases remaining between them. Germline V gene sequence: CDR1 SGHVS, CDR2 FQNEAQ. The CDR3 is made up of 15 amino acids.

This clone was counted once. The CDR3 DNA reads TGTGCCAGCAGCCCGGTCTTGGGCCTGGGCACCGGGGAGCTGTTTTTT. Protein: CASSPVLGLGTGELFF. This chain connects TRBV7-3 to TRBJ2-2; no clear D gene. V lost 5 bases and J lost 4, with 17 bases in between. CDR1 is SGHTA and CDR2 is FQGTGA in the germline V gene. There are 16 residues in the CDR3.

The genes are TRBV10-3 and TRBJ2-7, with TRBD1 identical over 7 bases. Germline CDR1 is ENHRY and CDR2 is SYGVKD. V dropped 5 bases and J dropped 1; count of bases not matched to a gene: 8. CDR3 size: 15 residues. CDR3 protein: CAISPLGTASYEQYF. In DNA form, the CDR3 reads TGTGCCATCAGTCCGCTCGGGACAGCTTCCTACGAGCAGTACTTC.

The J gene is TRBJ2-2, the V gene TRBV7-7, with D possibly matching TRBD2 (6 bases). V was shortened by 7 bases and J by 2 bases, with 14 bases between the two germline ends. Looked up from germline, CDR1 is SSHAT and CDR2 is FNYEAQ (reference sequence). The CDR3 contains 15 residues. CDR3 bases: TGTGCCAGCACTAAGGCGGGACTCAACACCGGGGAGCTGTTTTTT. Translated, it gives CASTKAGLNTGELFF.

This clone came up a few times. The chain recombines TRBV18 with TRBJ1-1; D is unresolved. Looked up from germline, CDR1 is KGHSH and CDR2 is LQKENI. V was shortened by 3 bases and J by 5 bases, with 16 bases between the two germline ends. The CDR3 extends over 15 amino acids. CDR3 amino acids: CASSPSARAGTEAFF. The DNA for the CDR3 is TGTGCCAGCTCACCGTCGGCGCGGGCCGGAACTGAAGCTTTCTTT.

The chain has TRBV7-9 and TRBJ2-2; possible D gene TRBD2, 5 bases. Germline values: CDR1 SEHNR, CDR2 FQNEAQ (reference sequence). There are 14 residues in the CDR3. The germline V and J ends were trimmed by 5 bases and 0 bases, with 7 bases remaining between them. The CDR3 region has the DNA TGTGCCAGCAGCCCCGGGACGAACACCGGGGAGCTGTTTTTT. This encodes CASSPGTNTGELFF.

This clone was picked up one time. The J gene is TRBJ1-2, the V gene TRBV6-6, with 9 bases lining up with TRBD1. The CDR3 sequence is 14 residues long. V lost 5 bases to trimming and J lost 7 bases; unmatched junction nucleotides: 8. The V gene's germline CDR1 is MNHNY and CDR2 SVGAGI (reference sequence). The DNA for the CDR3 is TGTGCCAGCAGTAAACAGGGGGCTTCGGGTGGCTACACCTTC. It codes for CASSKQGASGGYTF.

This rearrangement joins TRBV6-4 to TRBJ2-1; a weak D match, TRBD1 (6 bases). This CDR3 is 15 amino acids long. V lost 3 bases to trimming and J lost 7 bases, with 16 bases between them. CDR1 is MRHNA and CDR2 is SNTAGT in the germline V gene. Written as DNA, the CDR3 is TGTGCCAGCAGTGATACAGGGATGGCCAAGAATGAGCAGTTCTTC. It encodes CASSDTGMAKNEQFF.

The genes are TRBV7-6 and TRBJ2-1, with TRBD2 matching over 12 bases. Germline CDR1 is SGHVS and CDR2 is FNYEAQ. The CDR3 sequence is 17 residues long. V lost 8 bases and J lost 0; bases outside the gene matches: 8. The DNA of the CDR3 is TGTGCCAGCTCCCTAGCGGGAGGGCTCCGCTCCTACAATGAGCAGTTCTTC. Amino acids: CASSLAGGLRSYNEQFF.

The chain uses TRBV11-1 and TRBJ1-2, with TRBD1 as a possible D gene (5 bases). Germline values: CDR1 SGHAT, CDR2 FQDESV (reference sequence). The CDR3 extends over 18 amino acids. V was cut by 1 base and J by 3 bases, with 21 bases left in between. CDR3 region: CASSLGLGRPSPDYGYTF. In nucleotides, the CDR3 is TGTGCCAGCAGCTTAGGTTTGGGGCGTCCGTCCCCTGACTATGGCTACACCTTC.